A selection of T cell receptor beta chains follows, all from one sample in a study of immune cell composition in non-small cell lung cancer. Clones were sequenced by immunoSEQ multiplex PCR, and TCRdb holds only the in-frame ones, with some missing. This sample has over 7,000 clones, with 60% to 85% found just once. Source material: non-adjacent lung tissue. Receptors were obtained from a human donor with non-small cell lung cancer. Each CDR3 is given with its conserved first and last residue. Each record gives: CDR3 length, J gene, V gene, CDR3 protein.

len: 13
j_gene: TRBJ2-1
v_gene: TRBV11-3
CDR3aa: CASSLSTYNEQFF

len: 14
j_gene: TRBJ2-1
v_gene: TRBV4-1
CDR3aa: CASSQTGLAIEQFF

len: 18
j_gene: TRBJ1-5
v_gene: TRBV1
CDR3aa: CTSSQNKNSGTEFEPQHF

len: 15
j_gene: TRBJ1-3
v_gene: TRBV28
CDR3aa: CASSTGTTGGNTIYF

len: 16
j_gene: TRBJ2-3
v_gene: TRBV19
CDR3aa: CASSRQGAAGMDTQYF

len: 16
j_gene: TRBJ1-5
v_gene: TRBV28
CDR3aa: CASSEGDRGLNQPQHF

len: 17
j_gene: TRBJ1-3
v_gene: TRBV11-3
CDR3aa: CASSLGPQAHSGNTIYF

len: 14
j_gene: TRBJ1-1
v_gene: TRBV28
CDR3aa: CATASVGVNTEAFF

len: 15
j_gene: TRBJ1-6
v_gene: TRBV5-1
CDR3aa: CASSLETVRNSPLHF

len: 14
j_gene: TRBJ2-7
v_gene: TRBV28
CDR3aa: CASSGTSGNYEQYF

len: 16
j_gene: TRBJ1-1
v_gene: TRBV11-2
CDR3aa: CASSSLLQGAGTEAFF

len: 15
j_gene: TRBJ2-2
v_gene: TRBV29-1
CDR3aa: CSAYTGAIGTGELFF

len: 11
j_gene: TRBJ1-3
v_gene: TRBV29-1
CDR3aa: CSVERGNTIYF

len: 14
j_gene: TRBJ2-2
v_gene: TRBV29-1
CDR3aa: CSVYSDRPGGELFF

len: 15
j_gene: TRBJ1-4
v_gene: TRBV6-5
CDR3aa: CASSQKAATNEKLFF

len: 12
j_gene: TRBJ2-1
v_gene: TRBV29-1
CDR3aa: CSGPGERNEQFF

len: 15
j_gene: TRBJ2-7
v_gene: TRBV7-6
CDR3aa: CASSLGVGDYYEQYF

len: 17
j_gene: TRBJ1-3
v_gene: TRBV18
CDR3aa: CASSPPGRGGSGNTIYF

len: 16
j_gene: TRBJ2-1
v_gene: TRBV27
CDR3aa: CASSLSRRGPDNEQFF

len: 15
j_gene: TRBJ2-5
v_gene: TRBV7-2
CDR3aa: CASSLRDGRQETQYF

len: 16
j_gene: TRBJ1-5
v_gene: TRBV19
CDR3aa: CASSPTGSGAGQPQHF

len: 14
j_gene: TRBJ1-1
v_gene: TRBV5-1
CDR3aa: CASIHGDSNTEAFF

len: 15
j_gene: TRBJ1-3
v_gene: TRBV28
CDR3aa: CASSSYIESGNTIYF

len: 14
j_gene: TRBJ1-2
v_gene: TRBV30
CDR3aa: CASFDPGQGRSYTF

len: 15
j_gene: TRBJ1-5
v_gene: TRBV19
CDR3aa: CASTLQGASNQPQHF

len: 15
j_gene: TRBJ2-1
v_gene: TRBV13
CDR3aa: CASSLGTSDINEQFF

len: 14
j_gene: TRBJ2-3
v_gene: TRBV15
CDR3aa: CATGQGISTDTQYF

len: 13
j_gene: TRBJ1-6
v_gene: TRBV7-6
CDR3aa: CASSLSDNSPLHF

len: 14
j_gene: TRBJ1-1
v_gene: TRBV6-6
CDR3aa: CASTQARGNTEAFF

len: 16
j_gene: TRBJ1-6
v_gene: TRBV19
CDR3aa: CASSIDPRTGEGPLHF

len: 14
j_gene: TRBJ2-3
v_gene: TRBV6-5
CDR3aa: CASSHGRITDTQYF

len: 15
j_gene: TRBJ2-6
v_gene: TRBV15
CDR3aa: CATSIRGTGANVLTF

len: 14
j_gene: TRBJ1-1
v_gene: TRBV18
CDR3aa: CASSPDRTNTEAFF

len: 15
j_gene: TRBJ1-2
v_gene: TRBV7-2
CDR3aa: CASSTSGEGFYGYTF

len: 15
j_gene: TRBJ2-5
v_gene: TRBV4-2
CDR3aa: CASSQELAAQETQYF

len: 16
j_gene: TRBJ2-2
v_gene: TRBV4-1
CDR3aa: CASSQDRWGITGELFF

len: 15
j_gene: TRBJ2-1
v_gene: TRBV5-1
CDR3aa: CASSDSGPTAGEQFF

len: 16
j_gene: TRBJ1-5
v_gene: TRBV7-9
CDR3aa: CASSLTTGASNQPQHF

len: 11
j_gene: TRBJ2-1
v_gene: TRBV6-5
CDR3aa: CASSWQNEQFF

len: 13
j_gene: TRBJ2-3
v_gene: TRBV2
CDR3aa: CASKTPSTDTQYF

len: 12
j_gene: TRBJ2-2
v_gene: TRBV6-1
CDR3aa: CASRTPQWELFF

len: 13
j_gene: TRBJ2-1
v_gene: TRBV9
CDR3aa: CASSSSQRAEQFF

len: 15
j_gene: TRBJ2-2
v_gene: TRBV29-1
CDR3aa: CSVGRGQGGSGELFF

len: 15
j_gene: TRBJ1-3
v_gene: TRBV6-6
CDR3aa: CASSYSEGGGNTIYF

len: 14
j_gene: TRBJ1-6
v_gene: TRBV11-2
CDR3aa: CASSDRDRHSPLHF

len: 16
j_gene: TRBJ2-1
v_gene: TRBV10-3
CDR3aa: CAISESMAGGYNEQFF

len: 14
j_gene: TRBJ2-1
v_gene: TRBV9
CDR3aa: CASSETGVSNEQFF

len: 12
j_gene: TRBJ1-2
v_gene: TRBV29-1
CDR3aa: CSVERGGNGYTF

len: 13
j_gene: TRBJ2-1
v_gene: TRBV4-1
CDR3aa: CASSPGVYNEQFF

len: 15
j_gene: TRBJ2-7
v_gene: TRBV7-3
CDR3aa: CASSLDRSTSYEQYF

len: 14
j_gene: TRBJ2-1
v_gene: TRBV5-1
CDR3aa: CASQDVNSYNEQFF

len: 14
j_gene: TRBJ1-2
v_gene: TRBV5-1
CDR3aa: CASRLEQGTYGYTF

len: 13
j_gene: TRBJ1-6
v_gene: TRBV30
CDR3aa: CAWRNRGDSPLHF

len: 15
j_gene: TRBJ1-5
v_gene: TRBV5-8
CDR3aa: CASSPDGYSNQPQHF

len: 14
j_gene: TRBJ1-6
v_gene: TRBV5-6
CDR3aa: CASKIGTVYSPLHF

len: 16
j_gene: TRBJ1-2
v_gene: TRBV28
CDR3aa: CASTPPAGGGRYGYTF

len: 13
j_gene: TRBJ1-6
v_gene: TRBV9
CDR3aa: CASSDGGGTPLHF

len: 19
j_gene: TRBJ1-5
v_gene: TRBV15
CDR3aa: CATSGPPGAGGIRNQPQHF

len: 11
j_gene: TRBJ1-4
v_gene: TRBV20-1
CDR3aa: CSTREDEKLFF